These 8 T cell receptor beta chains originate from one sample sequenced in a study of beta chain features in type 1 diabetes. The whole isolated RNA underwent reverse transcription, so sequencing captured expressed TCRB transcripts. Generated by immunoSEQ multiplex PCR, the TCRdb table keeps only in-frame clones and is missing some. The sample lists about 350,000 clones, 15% to 20% occurring once. Sequenced input: naive CD4+ T cells from blood. The receptors come from a woman aged 18-29 years in good health.

This clone was seen a handful of times. The rearrangement uses TRBV7-2 and TRBJ1-1, with a tentative D call TRBD1 (6 bases). CDR1 and CDR2 (germline): SGHTA, FQGNSA. V gave up 5 bases and J gave up 8 bases, with 12 bases separating them. The CDR3 spans 12 residues. The CDR3 here is CASSPDRYEAFF. DNA of the CDR3: TGTGCCAGCAGCCCGGACAGATACGAAGCTTTCTTT.

There are a few counts of this clone. The chain recombines TRBV7-8 with TRBJ2-3; unclear D gene. This CDR3 region has 12 residues. V shed 5 bases and J shed 6 bases, with 9 bases lying between them. The V gene's germline CDR1 is SGHVS and CDR2 FQNEAQ. For the CDR3, the DNA is TGTGCCAGCAGCCAAGCCGCGGATACGCAGTATTTT. Translated: CASSQAADTQYF.

The rearrangement uses TRBV7-9 and TRBJ2-5, with 8 positions matching TRBD1. Unmatched junction bases numbered 9, after V lost 5 bases and J lost 4 bases. Germline CDR1 is SEHNR and CDR2 is FQNEAQ (reference sequence). The CDR3 has 15 amino acids. The CDR3 region is CASSPGQGAGETQYF. The DNA for the CDR3 is TGTGCCAGCAGCCCCGGGCAGGGGGCTGGAGAGACCCAGTACTTC.

A note on this clone: Additional DNA sequences in this sample encode the identical CDR3. The chain recombines TRBV30 with TRBJ1-1, with TRBD1 identical over 8 bases. Germline CDR1 GTSNPN, CDR2 SVGIG (reference sequence). V shed 1 base and J 2 bases; nucleotides not matched to a gene: 3. The CDR3 sequence is 14 residues long. The CDR3 nucleotides read TGTGCCTGGAGTGAAGGACAGGGAAACACTGAAGCTTTCTTT. Translating it yields CAWSEGQGNTEAFF.

The chain is built from TRBV30 and TRBJ2-7; TRBD1 matches 9 bases. J was trimmed by 4 bases and V by 4 bases; bases with no gene match: 2. The CDR3 totals 12 residues. Per germline, CDR1 GTSNPN and CDR2 SVGIG (reference sequence). The CDR3 nucleotides are TGTGCCTGGACGACAGGGGGTTACGAGCAGTACTTC. It yields the protein CAWTTGGYEQYF.

As regards this clone: The sample holds other DNA sequences that translate to the same CDR3. The chain couples TRBV5-1 to TRBJ2-1; D unresolved. V was trimmed by 5 bases and J by 0 bases, leaving 6 bases between them. CDR1 and CDR2 from the germline V gene are SGHRS and YFSETQ. The CDR3 is 13 residues long. The DNA for the CDR3 is TGCGCCAGCAGTCCGGGCTCCTACAATGAGCAGTTCTTC. Its protein product is CASSPGSYNEQFF.

This clone was seen a handful of times. The chain is built from TRBV27 and TRBJ2-7, with 11 bases aligning to TRBD2. The trim removed 3 bases at V and 0 bases at J, leaving 4 bases unmatched. The CDR3 loop spans 16 amino acids. Germline loops: CDR1 MNHEY, CDR2 SMNVEV (reference sequence). The chain's CDR3 is CASSFTGTSGSYEQYF. Here the CDR3 DNA reads TGTGCCAGCAGTTTCACCGGGACTAGCGGCTCCTACGAGCAGTACTTC.

The chain employs TRBV4-1 and TRBJ2-1; D unresolved. The CDR3 has 13 residues. Germline CDR1 and CDR2: MGHRA and YSYEKL. The V end was cut by 1 base, the J end by 9 bases, with 10 bases between. The CDR3 spells CASSQVLATEQFF. CDR3 in DNA: TGCGCCAGCAGCCAAGTTTTGGCAACTGAGCAGTTCTTC.